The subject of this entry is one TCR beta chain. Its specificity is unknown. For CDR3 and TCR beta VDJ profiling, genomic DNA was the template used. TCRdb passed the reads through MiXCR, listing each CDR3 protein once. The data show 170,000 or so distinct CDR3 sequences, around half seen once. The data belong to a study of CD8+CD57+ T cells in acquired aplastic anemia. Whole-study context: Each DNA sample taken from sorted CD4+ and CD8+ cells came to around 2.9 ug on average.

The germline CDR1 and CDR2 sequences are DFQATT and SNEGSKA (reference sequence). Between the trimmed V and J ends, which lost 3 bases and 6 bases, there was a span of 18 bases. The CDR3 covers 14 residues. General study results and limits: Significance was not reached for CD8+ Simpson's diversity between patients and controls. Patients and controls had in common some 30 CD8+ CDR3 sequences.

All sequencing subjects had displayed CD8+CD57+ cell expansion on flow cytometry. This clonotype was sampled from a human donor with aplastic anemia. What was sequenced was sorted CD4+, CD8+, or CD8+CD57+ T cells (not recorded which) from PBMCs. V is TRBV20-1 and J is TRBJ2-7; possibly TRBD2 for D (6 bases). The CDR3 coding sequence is TGCAGTGCTAGGGGCCGGGGGAGTCTCCGCGAGCAGTACTTC. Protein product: CSARGRGSLREQYF.